This T cell receptor beta chain is drawn from a study of T-cell memory formation after mild COVID-19. Whole-study context: Clusters of TCRs were largely donor specific. Study conclusions and caveats: Clones shrinking from day 15 to 85 showed even CD4/CD8 mixes; later expanders tilted CD4+. Cross-reactive memory seemingly joined, as some responding clones were found in pre-infection memory.

This CDR3 comprises 16 residues. Trimming cost V 4 bases and J 1 base; bases outside gene matches: 6. Germline assignment: CDR1 SGHDT and CDR2 YYEEEE. TCRdb passed the 5' RACE reads through MiXCR, listing each CDR3 protein once. The sample contains roughly 220,000 distinct CDR3 sequences, 7.5% to 10% of which appear only once. This clonotype was detected many times. As yet, its antigen is unknown. This clonotype originated in a man younger than 35 who had mild COVID-19 (a few samples of this study predate the infection). Cell type and time point are not known. The chain uses TRBV5-6 and TRBJ2-2; 8 bases match TRBD2. The specimen was PBMCs or a T cell subset sorted from them (not recorded which). CDR3 region: CASSHGAGGNTGELFF. The CDR3 coding sequence is TGTGCCAGCAGCCATGGGGCGGGGGGGAACACCGGGGAGCTGTTTTTT.